The clone carrying this T cell receptor (beta chain) showed up just a few times. As yet, its antigen is unknown. This sample is drawn from a study of vaccination and CD4 T cells after COVID-19. The sample's treatment: approximately 11-day PBMC culture with coronavirus spike peptide pools or control peptides (ViraFEST assay). ViraFEST expanded antigen-specific T cells with peptide pools, then sequenced TCRs. The Oncomine TCR Beta short-read assay was applied to DNA of cultured CD4+ T cells. TCRdb processed the PCR reads anew with MiXCR; each CDR3 protein has one entry. The table records approximately 6,300 distinct CDR3 sequences, 32% of them present only once. The CDR3 has 15 residues. The V gene end was trimmed by 5 bases and the J gene end by 2 bases; junction bases not matched to a gene: 8. The germline V gene encodes CDR1 SEHNR and CDR2 FQNEAQ (reference sequence).

Sequenced material: CD4+ T cells from blood, cultured in vitro, taken after SARS-CoV-2 vaccination. The receptor was derived from a human donor who had recovered from COVID-19. The chain is built from TRBV7-9 and TRBJ2-7, with 8 positions matching TRBD1. The CDR3 region has the DNA TGTGCCAGCAGCATATCCAGGGGGCTCCCCTACGAGCAGTACTTC. It encodes CASSISRGLPYEQYF. Supplemented by reference TRBV7-9 and TRBJ2-7, the full variable domain reads DTGVSQNPRHKITKRGQNVTFRCDPISEHNRLYWYRQTLGQGPEFLTYFQNEAQLEKSRLLSDRFSAERPKGSFSTLEIQRTEQGDSAMYLCASSISRGLPYEQYFGPGTRLTVT.